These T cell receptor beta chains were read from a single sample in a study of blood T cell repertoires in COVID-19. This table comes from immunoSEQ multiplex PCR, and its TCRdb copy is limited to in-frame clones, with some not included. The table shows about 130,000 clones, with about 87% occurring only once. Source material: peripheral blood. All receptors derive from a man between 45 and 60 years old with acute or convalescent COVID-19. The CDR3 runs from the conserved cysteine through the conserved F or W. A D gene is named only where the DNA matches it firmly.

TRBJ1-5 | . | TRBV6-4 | TGTGCCAGCAGTGACGTGGAGGCCGGACCCAATCAGCCCCAGCATTTT | CASSDVEAGPNQPQHF
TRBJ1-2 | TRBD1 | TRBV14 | TGTGCCAGCAGCCACGCCGGACAGGTCTATGGCTACACCTTC | CASSHAGQVYGYTF
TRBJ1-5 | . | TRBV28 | TGTGCCAGCAGTTTCGAGGACAGTTTGAGTCAGCCCCAGCATTTT | CASSFEDSLSQPQHF
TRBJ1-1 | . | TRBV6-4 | TGTGCCAGCAGTCCCCGGGAGGGAACTGAAGCTTTCTTT | CASSPREGTEAFF
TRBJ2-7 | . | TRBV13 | TGTGCCAGCAGCTTAGGCCTCGAGTGGTTGGGCAGTACCTCCTACGAGCAGTACTTC | CASSLGLEWLGSTSYEQYF
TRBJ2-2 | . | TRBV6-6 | TGTGCCAGCGCCACCCTAAGATTCGCCGGGGAGCTGTTTTTT | CASATLRFAGELFF
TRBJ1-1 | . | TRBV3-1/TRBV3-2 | TGTGCCAGCAGCCAGTCGGCGGGGGGGGGCACTGAAGCTTTCTTT | CASSQSAGGGTEAFF
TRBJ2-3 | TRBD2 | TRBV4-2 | TGTGCCAGCAGCCAAGATTTTGCGACTAGCGGGCGGTCAGATACGCAGTATTTT | CASSQDFATSGRSDTQYF
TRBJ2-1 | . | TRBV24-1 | TGTGCCACCAGTGACCCCGACAATGAGCAGTTCTTC | CATSDPDNEQFF
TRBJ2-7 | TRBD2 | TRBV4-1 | TGCGCCAGCAGCCTCCCGAGAGGCAGCGGGACCTCCTACGAGCAGTACTTC | CASSLPRGSGTSYEQYF
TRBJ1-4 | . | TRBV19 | TGTGCCAGTAGTACCGAACATCCGGCGGCGCAAAAACTGTTTTTT | CASSTEHPAAQKLFF
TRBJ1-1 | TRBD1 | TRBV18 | TGTGCCAGCTCACCCGACAGGGCGGGTACTGAAGCTTTCTTT | CASSPDRAGTEAFF
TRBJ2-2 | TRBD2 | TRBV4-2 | TGTGCCAGCAGCGAAAGCAAACTAGCGGGGACCACCGGGGAGCTGTTTTTT | CASSESKLAGTTGELFF
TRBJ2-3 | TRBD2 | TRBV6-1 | TGTGCCAGCAAGGCGGGAGGGCCAGATACGCAGTATTTT | CASKAGGPDTQYF
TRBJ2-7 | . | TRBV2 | TGTGCCAGCAGTGAAAGGACGGGAGAGCAGTACTTC | CASSERTGEQYF
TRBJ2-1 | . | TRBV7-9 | TGTGCCAGCAGCTTGGGAGACAGGTACACAAATGAGCAGTTCTTC | CASSLGDRYTNEQFF
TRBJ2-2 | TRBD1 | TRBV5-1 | TGCGCCAGCAGCTCCCAACCGGGACAGGGGGCCCGCGACACCGGGGAGCTGTTTTTT | CASSSQPGQGARDTGELFF